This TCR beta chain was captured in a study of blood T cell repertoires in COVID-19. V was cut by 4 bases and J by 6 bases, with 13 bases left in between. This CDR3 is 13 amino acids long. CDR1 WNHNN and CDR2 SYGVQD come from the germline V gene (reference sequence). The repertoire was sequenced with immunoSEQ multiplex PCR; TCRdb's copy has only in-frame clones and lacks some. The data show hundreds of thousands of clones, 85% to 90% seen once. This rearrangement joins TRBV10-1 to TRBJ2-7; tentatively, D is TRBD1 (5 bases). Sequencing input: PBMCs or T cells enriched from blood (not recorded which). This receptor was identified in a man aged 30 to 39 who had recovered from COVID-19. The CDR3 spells CASSGDLRGEQYF. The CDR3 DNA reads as TGCGCCAGCAGTGGTGACCTTAGGGGCGAGCAGTACTTC.